This T cell receptor beta chain was captured in a study of Ad26.COV2.S vaccination and SARS-CoV-2 variants. Study at large: Doses of Ad26.COV2.S were injected into muscle once or twice, 56 days apart.

Repertoires were generated with immunoSEQ multiplex PCR, while TCRdb's copy carries only in-frame clones and drops some. The data contain about half a million clones, 80% to 90% of them singletons. Regarding treatment: some 20 received Ad26.COV2.S at low or high dose, single or two shots; about 5 received placebo; per-sample allocation not given. Following the first vaccine or placebo injection, samples were taken on day 63. Based in Boston, the donor was an adult of 18-55 years. An Ad26 vector expressing Wuhan-strain SARS-CoV-2 spike constituted the vaccine. There are 15 residues in the CDR3. Germline values: CDR1 SNHLY, CDR2 FYNNEI. Trimming took off 3 bases at V and 4 bases at J, with 15 bases between the two ends.

The receptor was isolated from a person between 18 and 65 years old who received the Ad26.COV2.S COVID-19 vaccine or a placebo. The chain links TRBV2 to TRBJ2-5, with D possibly TRBD2 on 6 matching bases. The sample here was peripheral blood, taken in a trial of Ad26.COV2.S vaccine versus placebo. CDR3 protein: CASSDPRGSRETQYF. CDR3 bases: TGTGCCAGCAGTGACCCTCGGGGGTCACGAGAGACCCAGTACTTC.